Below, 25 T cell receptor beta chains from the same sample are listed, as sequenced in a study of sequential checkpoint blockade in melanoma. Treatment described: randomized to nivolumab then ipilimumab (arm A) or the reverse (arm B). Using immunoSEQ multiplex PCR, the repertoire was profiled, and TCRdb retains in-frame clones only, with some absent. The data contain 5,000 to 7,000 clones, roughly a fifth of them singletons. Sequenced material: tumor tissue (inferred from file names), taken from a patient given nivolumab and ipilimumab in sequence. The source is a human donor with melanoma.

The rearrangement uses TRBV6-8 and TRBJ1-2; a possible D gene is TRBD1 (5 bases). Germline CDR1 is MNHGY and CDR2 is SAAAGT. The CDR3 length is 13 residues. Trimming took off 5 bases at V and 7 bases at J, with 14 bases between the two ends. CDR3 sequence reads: CASSPPQGRGYTF. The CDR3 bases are TGTGCCAGCAGTCCCCCGCAGGGACGTGGCTACACCTTC.

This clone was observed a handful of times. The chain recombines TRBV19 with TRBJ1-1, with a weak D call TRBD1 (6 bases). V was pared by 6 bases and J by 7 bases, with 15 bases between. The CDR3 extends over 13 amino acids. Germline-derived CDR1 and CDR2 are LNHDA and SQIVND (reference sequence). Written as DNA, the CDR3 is TGTGCCAGTAGCTATAAGGGGGGCGGTGAAGCTTTCTTT. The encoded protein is CASSYKGGGEAFF. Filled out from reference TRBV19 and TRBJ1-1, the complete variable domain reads DGGITQSPKYLFRKEGQNVTLSCEQNLNHDAMYWYRQDPGQGLRLIYYSQIVNDFQKGDIAEGYSVSREKKESFPLTVTSAQKNPTAFYLCASSYKGGGEAFFGQGTRLTVV.

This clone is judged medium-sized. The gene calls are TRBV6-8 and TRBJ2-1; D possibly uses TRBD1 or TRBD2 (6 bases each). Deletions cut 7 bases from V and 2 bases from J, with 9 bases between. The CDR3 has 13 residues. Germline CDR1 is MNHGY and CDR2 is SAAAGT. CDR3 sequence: CASTRGPYNEQFF. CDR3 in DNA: TGTGCCAGCACCCGGGGGCCCTACAATGAGCAGTTCTTC.

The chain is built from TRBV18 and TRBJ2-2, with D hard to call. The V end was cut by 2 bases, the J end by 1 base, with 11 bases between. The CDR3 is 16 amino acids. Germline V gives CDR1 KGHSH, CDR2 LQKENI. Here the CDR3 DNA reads TGTGCCAGCTCACCAACCGGAGATCGGAACACCGGGGAGCTGTTTTTT. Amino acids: CASSPTGDRNTGELFF.

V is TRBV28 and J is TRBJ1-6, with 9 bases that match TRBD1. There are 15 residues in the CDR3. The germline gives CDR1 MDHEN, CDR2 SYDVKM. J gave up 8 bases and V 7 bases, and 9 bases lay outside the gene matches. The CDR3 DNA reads TGTGCCAGCACCACACCGGGACAGGGTTATTCACCCCTCCACTTT. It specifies CASTTPGQGYSPLHF. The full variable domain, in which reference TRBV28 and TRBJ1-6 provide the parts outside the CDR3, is DVKVTQSSRYLVKRTGEKVFLECVQDMDHENMFWYRQDPGLGLRLIYFSYDVKMKEKGDIPEGYSVSREKKERFSLILESASTNQTSMYLCASTTPGQGYSPLHFGNGTRLTVT.

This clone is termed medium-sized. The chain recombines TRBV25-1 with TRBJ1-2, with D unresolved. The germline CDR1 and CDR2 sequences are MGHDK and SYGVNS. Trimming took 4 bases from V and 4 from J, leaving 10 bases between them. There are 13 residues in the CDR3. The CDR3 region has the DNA TGTGCCAGCAGTGGGGCGGTGTTCTATGGCTACACCTTC. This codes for CASSGAVFYGYTF.

Written as DNA, the CDR3 is TGTGCCAGCAGCTTTGCGCCTAGCGGGACTTACGAGCAGTACTTC. Its protein is CASSFAPSGTYEQYF. V and J are TRBV11-3 and TRBJ2-7; 9 bases line up with TRBD2. Losses at the gene ends were 3 bases for V and 4 bases for J; bases not matched to a gene: 7. The CDR3 totals 15 residues. Per germline, CDR1 SGHNT and CDR2 YENEEA. The full variable domain, its missing parts supplied by reference TRBV11-3 and TRBJ2-7, is EAGVVQSPRYKIIEKKQPVAFWCNPISGHNTLYWYLQNLGQGPELLIRYENEEAVDDSQLPKDRFSAERLKGVDSTLKIQPAELGDSAVYLCASSFAPSGTYEQYFGPGTRLTVT.

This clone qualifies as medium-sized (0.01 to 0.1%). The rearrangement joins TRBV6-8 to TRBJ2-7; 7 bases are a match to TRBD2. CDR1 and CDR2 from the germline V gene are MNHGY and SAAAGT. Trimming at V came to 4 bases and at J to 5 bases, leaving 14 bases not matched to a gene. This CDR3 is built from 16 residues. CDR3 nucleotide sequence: TGTGCCAGCAGTTCCACGGTCTGGGTGGGGGGGGACGAGCAGTACTTC. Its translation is CASSSTVWVGGDEQYF.

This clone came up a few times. The CDR3 DNA reads as TGTGCCAGCAGCGTAGGCATATCACAAGAGACCCAGTACTTC. This codes for CASSVGISQETQYF. The rearrangement joins TRBV9 to TRBJ2-5, with D hard to call. This CDR3 comprises 14 residues. Per germline, CDR1 SGDLS and CDR2 YYNGEE. V shed 0 bases and J shed 2 bases, with 8 bases lying between them. The variable domain in full, completed from reference TRBV9 and TRBJ2-5, reads DSGVTQTPKHLITATGQRVTLRCSPRSGDLSVYWYQQSLDQGLQFLIQYYNGEERAKGNILERFSAQQFPDLHSELNLSSLELGDSALYFCASSVGISQETQYFGPGTRLLVL.

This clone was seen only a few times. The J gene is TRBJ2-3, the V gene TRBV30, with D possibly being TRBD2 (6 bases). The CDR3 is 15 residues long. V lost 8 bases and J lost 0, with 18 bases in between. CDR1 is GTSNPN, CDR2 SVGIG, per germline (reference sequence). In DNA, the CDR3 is TGTGCCCAGGAGACCGGTAGCGGAAGCACAGATACGCAGTATTTT. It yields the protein CAQETGSGSTDTQYF.

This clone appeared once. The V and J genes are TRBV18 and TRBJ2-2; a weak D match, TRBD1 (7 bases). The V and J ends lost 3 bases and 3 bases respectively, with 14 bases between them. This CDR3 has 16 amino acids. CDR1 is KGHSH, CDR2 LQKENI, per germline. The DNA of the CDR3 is TGTGCCAGCTCACCCGCAGGGGGGCTGGACACCGGGGAGCTGTTTTTT. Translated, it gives CASSPAGGLDTGELFF.

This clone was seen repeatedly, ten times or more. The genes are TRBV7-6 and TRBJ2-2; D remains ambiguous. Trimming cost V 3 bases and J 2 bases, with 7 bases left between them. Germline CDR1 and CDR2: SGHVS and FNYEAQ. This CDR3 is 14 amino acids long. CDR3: CASSLVSNTGELFF. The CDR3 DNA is TGTGCCAGCAGCTTGGTTAGCAACACCGGGGAGCTGTTTTTT.

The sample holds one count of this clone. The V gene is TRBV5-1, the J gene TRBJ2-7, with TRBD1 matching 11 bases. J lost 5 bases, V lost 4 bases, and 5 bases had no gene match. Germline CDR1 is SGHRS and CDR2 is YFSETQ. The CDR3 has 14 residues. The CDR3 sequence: CASSPDRGLNEQYF. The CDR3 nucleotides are TGCGCCAGCAGCCCGGACAGGGGGCTGAACGAGCAGTACTTC.

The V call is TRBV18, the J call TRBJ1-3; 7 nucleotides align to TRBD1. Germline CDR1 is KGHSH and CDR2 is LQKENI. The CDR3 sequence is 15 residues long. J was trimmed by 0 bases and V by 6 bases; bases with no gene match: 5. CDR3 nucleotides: TGTGCCAGCTCGCAGGGACAGCTCTCTGGAAACACCATATATTTT. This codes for CASSQGQLSGNTIYF.

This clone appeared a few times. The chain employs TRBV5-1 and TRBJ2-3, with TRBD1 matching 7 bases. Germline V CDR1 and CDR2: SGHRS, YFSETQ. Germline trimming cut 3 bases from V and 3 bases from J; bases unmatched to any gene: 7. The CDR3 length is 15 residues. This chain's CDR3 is CASSWDSGLTDTQYF. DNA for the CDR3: TGCGCCAGCAGCTGGGACAGCGGTCTTACAGATACGCAGTATTTT.

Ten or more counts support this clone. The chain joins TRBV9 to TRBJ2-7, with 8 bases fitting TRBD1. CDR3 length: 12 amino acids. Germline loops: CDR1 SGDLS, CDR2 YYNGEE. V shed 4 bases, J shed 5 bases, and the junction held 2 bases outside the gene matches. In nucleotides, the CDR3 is TGTGCCAGCAGCAGGGGACAGGACGAGCAGTACTTC. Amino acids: CASSRGQDEQYF.

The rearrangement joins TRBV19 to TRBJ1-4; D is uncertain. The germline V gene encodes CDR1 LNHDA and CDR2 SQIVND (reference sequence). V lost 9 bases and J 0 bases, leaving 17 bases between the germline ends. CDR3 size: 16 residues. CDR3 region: CASRPLFTTTNEKLFF. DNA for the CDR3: TGTGCCAGCCGACCACTTTTCACGACAACTAATGAAAAACTGTTTTTT. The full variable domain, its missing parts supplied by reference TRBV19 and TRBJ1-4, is DGGITQSPKYLFRKEGQNVTLSCEQNLNHDAMYWYRQDPGQGLRLIYYSQIVNDFQKGDIAEGYSVSREKKESFPLTVTSAQKNPTAFYLCASRPLFTTTNEKLFFGSGTQLSVL.

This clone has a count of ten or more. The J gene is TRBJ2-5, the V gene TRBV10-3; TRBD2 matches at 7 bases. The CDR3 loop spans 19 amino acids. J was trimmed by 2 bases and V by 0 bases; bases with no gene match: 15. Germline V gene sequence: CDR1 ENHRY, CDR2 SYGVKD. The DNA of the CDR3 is TGTGCCATCAGTGAGTCGAAAATCCCCCAGCGGGGCCAACAAGAGACCCAGTACTTC. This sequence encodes CAISESKIPQRGQQETQYF.

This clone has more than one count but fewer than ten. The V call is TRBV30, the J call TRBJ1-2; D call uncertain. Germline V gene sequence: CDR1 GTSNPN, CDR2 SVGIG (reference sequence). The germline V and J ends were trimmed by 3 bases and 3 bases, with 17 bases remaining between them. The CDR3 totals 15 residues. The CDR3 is CAWSVTEVLDYGYTF. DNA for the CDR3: TGTGCCTGGAGCGTGACGGAGGTGCTAGACTATGGCTACACCTTC.

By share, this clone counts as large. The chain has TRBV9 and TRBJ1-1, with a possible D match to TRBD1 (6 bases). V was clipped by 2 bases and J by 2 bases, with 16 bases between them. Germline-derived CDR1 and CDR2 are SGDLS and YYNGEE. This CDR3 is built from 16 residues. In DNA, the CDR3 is TGTGCCAGCAGCGTTACAGGGAGGATGGGAAACACTGAAGCTTTCTTT. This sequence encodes CASSVTGRMGNTEAFF.

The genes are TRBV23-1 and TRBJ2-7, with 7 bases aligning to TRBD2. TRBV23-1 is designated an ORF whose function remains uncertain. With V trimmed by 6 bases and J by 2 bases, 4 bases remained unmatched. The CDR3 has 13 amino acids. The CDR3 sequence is CASSLSGAYEQYF. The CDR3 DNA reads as TGCGCCAGCAGCTTAAGCGGGGCCTACGAGCAGTACTTC.

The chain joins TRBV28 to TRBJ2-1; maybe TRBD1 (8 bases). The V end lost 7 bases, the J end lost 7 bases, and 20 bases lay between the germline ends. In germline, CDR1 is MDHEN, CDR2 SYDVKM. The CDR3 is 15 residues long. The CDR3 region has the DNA TGTGCCAGCACCTTAGGAGGACAGGGAGGGAATGAGCAGTTCTTC. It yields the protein CASTLGGQGGNEQFF.

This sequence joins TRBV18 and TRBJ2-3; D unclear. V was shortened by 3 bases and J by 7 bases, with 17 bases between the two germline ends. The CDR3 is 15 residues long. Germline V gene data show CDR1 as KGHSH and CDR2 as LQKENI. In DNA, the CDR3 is TGTGCCAGCTCACCCCCCTCGACCCCCGCGCATACGCAGTATTTT. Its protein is CASSPPSTPAHTQYF.

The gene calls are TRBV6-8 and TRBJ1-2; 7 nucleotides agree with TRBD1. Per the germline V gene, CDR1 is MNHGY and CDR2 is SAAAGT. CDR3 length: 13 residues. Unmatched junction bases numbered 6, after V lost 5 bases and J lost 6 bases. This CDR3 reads CASSDQGVDGYTF. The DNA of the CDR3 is TGTGCCAGCAGTGATCAGGGGGTTGATGGCTACACCTTC.

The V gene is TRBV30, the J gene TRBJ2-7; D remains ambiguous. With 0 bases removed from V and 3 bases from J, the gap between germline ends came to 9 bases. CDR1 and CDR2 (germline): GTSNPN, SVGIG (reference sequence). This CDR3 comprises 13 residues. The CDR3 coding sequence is TGTGCCTGGAGTGTTGGGAACAACTACGAGCAGTACTTC. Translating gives CAWSVGNNYEQYF.